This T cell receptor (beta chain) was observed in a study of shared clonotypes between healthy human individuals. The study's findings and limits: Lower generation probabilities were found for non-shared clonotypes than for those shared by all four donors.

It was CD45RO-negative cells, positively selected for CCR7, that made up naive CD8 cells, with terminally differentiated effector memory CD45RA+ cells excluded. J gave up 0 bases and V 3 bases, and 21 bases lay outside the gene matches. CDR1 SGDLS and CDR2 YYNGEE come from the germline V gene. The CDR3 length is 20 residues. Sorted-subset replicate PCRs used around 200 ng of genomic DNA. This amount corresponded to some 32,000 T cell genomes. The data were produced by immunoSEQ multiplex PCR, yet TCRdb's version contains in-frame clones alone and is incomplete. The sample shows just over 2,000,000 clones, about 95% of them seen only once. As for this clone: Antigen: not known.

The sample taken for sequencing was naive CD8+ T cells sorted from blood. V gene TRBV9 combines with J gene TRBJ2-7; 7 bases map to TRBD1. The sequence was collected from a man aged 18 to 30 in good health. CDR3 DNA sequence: TGTGCCAGCAGCGAGGGACCTGGGACAGCTTTGTCTTACGACTCCTACGAGCAGTACTTC. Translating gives CASSEGPGTALSYDSYEQYF.